A selection of T cell receptor beta chains follows, all from one sample in a study of blood T cell repertoires in COVID-19. Profiling relied on immunoSEQ multiplex PCR, and the TCRdb table lists in-frame clones only, not all of them. The sample carries roughly 150,000 clones, more than 85% recorded once. The sample was peripheral blood. The receptors were gathered from a man aged 60 to 75 with active or convalescent COVID-19. The CDR3 runs from the conserved cysteine through the conserved F or W. Each record gives: V gene, J gene, D gene, clone size, CDR3 DNA, CDR3 protein. A D gene is named only where the DNA matches it firmly. For some rows the clone size is stated as once, few or many, or as a class when expanded; others skip it.

V: TRBV3-1/TRBV3-2; J: TRBJ1-2; D: TRBD1; size: .; DNA: TGTGCCAGCAGCCTTGGGACAGGGGAGGCCTACACCTTC; CDR3: CASSLGTGEAYTF
V: TRBV9; J: TRBJ2-1; D: TRBD2; size: .; DNA: TGTGCCAGCACCACGAGCGGGGGGACCTACAATGAGCAGTTCTTC; CDR3: CASTTSGGTYNEQFF
V: TRBV18; J: TRBJ1-2; D: TRBD1; size: .; DNA: TGTGCCAGCTCACGGGACAGGGGGGATAGTGGCTACACCTTC; CDR3: CASSRDRGDSGYTF
V: TRBV28; J: TRBJ1-1; D: .; size: .; DNA: TGTGCCAGCAGTTTAGGAGGTAACGTTGACACTGAAGCTTTCTTT; CDR3: CASSLGGNVDTEAFF
V: TRBV2; J: TRBJ2-3; D: TRBD1; size: .; DNA: TGTGCCAGCAGTTCCGTCCCGGGACAGGGCCCCACAGATACGCAGTATTTT; CDR3: CASSSVPGQGPTDTQYF
V: TRBV29-1; J: TRBJ1-5; D: .; size: .; DNA: TGCAGGCCCGGGGGGCCAAGCAATCAGCCCCAGCATTTT; CDR3: CRPGGPSNQPQHF
V: TRBV9; J: TRBJ2-2; D: TRBD1; size: .; DNA: TGTGCCAGCAGCGTATCACCCCGACAGGGCAGCGGGGAGCTGTTTTTT; CDR3: CASSVSPRQGSGELFF
V: TRBV18; J: TRBJ2-1; D: .; size: .; DNA: TGTGCCAGCTCACCAGGGGCTAGCAATGAGCAGTTCTTC; CDR3: CASSPGASNEQFF
V: TRBV24-1; J: TRBJ2-2; D: TRBD1; size: .; DNA: TGTGCCACCAGCGAAGACAGGGGTGGGGGAACCGGGGAGCTGTTTTTT; CDR3: CATSEDRGGGTGELFF
V: TRBV2; J: TRBJ2-3; D: TRBD1; size: .; DNA: TGTGCCAGCACCGGACAGGCAGATACGCAGTATTTT; CDR3: CASTGQADTQYF
V: TRBV6-6; J: TRBJ1-5; D: .; size: .; DNA: TGTGCCAGCAGCCAACCGAGAGCCGATGGCAATCAGCCCCAGCATTTT; CDR3: CASSQPRADGNQPQHF
V: TRBV2; J: TRBJ2-7; D: TRBD2; size: once; DNA: TGTGCCAGCAGTGAAAGGGGACTAGGAGTTGGAGAGCAGTACTTC; CDR3: CASSERGLGVGEQYF
V: TRBV30; J: TRBJ1-2; D: .; size: .; DNA: TGTGCCTCCAATCCAGGGTATTACGGCTACACCTTC; CDR3: CASNPGYYGYTF
V: TRBV2; J: TRBJ2-3; D: .; size: .; DNA: TGTGCCAGCAGTGAACAAGCTTACGCAGATACGCAGTATTTT; CDR3: CASSEQAYADTQYF
V: TRBV6-6; J: TRBJ2-7; D: .; size: .; DNA: TGTGCCAGCAAGCCTTGGACAGACTCCTACGAGCAGTACTTC; CDR3: CASKPWTDSYEQYF
V: TRBV28; J: TRBJ1-1; D: .; size: .; DNA: TGTGCCAGCAGTTTTATACTTCGGGGGAACACTGAAGCTTTCTTT; CDR3: CASSFILRGNTEAFF
V: TRBV19; J: TRBJ2-1; D: TRBD2; size: .; DNA: TGTGCCAGTAGTATACTAGCGGGCTACAATGAGCAGTTCTTC; CDR3: CASSILAGYNEQFF